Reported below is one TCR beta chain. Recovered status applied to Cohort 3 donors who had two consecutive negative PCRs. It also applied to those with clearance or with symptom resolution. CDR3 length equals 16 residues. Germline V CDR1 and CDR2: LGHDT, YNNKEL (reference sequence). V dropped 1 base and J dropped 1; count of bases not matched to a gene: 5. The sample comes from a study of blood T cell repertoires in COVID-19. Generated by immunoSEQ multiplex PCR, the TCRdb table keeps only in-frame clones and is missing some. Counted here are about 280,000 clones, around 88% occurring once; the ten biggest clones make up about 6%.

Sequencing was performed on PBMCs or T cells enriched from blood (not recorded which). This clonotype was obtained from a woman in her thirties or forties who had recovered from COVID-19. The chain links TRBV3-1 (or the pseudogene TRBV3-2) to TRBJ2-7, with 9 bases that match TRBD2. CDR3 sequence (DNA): TGTGCCAGCAGCCAAGTAGGGCGGGAGGGTTCCTACGAGCAGTACTTC. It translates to CASSQVGREGSYEQYF.